This T cell receptor (beta chain) was sequenced during a study of CD8 T cells in ankylosing spondylitis. Findings and caveats of the study: A TCR beta motif of under ten highly homologous variants seemed to mark ankylosing spondylitis blood.

The V end was cut by 6 bases, the J end by 0 bases, with 12 bases between. The CDR3 extends over 14 amino acids. Germline V gene lookup returns CDR1 DFQATT and CDR2 SNEGSKA (reference sequence). A quantitative 5'-RACE method, one with molecular barcodes, was used to make TCR beta libraries. MiXCR, run by TCRdb on the 5' RACE reads, gives a single entry per CDR3 protein. The sample contains under 250,000 distinct CDR3 sequences, roughly 32% of which appear only once. This clonotype was seen a few times. What it binds is unknown. The chain has TRBV20-1 and TRBJ1-5; D unclear. The source is a male donor with ankylosing spondylitis or in good health (not recorded which). Sequencing input: blood, either unsorted or a sorted T cell fraction (not recorded which). The DNA for the CDR3 is TGCAGTGCCAACCGAGGATCTAGCAATCAGCCCCAGCATTTT. Translated, it gives CSANRGSSNQPQHF.